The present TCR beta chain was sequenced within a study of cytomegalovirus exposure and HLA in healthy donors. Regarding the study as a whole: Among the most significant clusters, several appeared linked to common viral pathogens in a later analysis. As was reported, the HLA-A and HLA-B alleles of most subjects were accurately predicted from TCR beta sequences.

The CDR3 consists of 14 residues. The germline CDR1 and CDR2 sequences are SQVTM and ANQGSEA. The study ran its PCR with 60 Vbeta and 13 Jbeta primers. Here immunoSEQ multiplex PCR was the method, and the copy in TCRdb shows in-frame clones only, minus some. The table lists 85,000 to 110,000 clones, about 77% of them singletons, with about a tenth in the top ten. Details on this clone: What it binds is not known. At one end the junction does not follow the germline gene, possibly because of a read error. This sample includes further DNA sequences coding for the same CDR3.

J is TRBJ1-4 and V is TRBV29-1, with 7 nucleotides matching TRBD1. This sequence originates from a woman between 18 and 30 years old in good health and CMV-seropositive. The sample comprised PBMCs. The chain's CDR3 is CSVVLQGTNEKLFF. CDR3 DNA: TGTAGCGTTGTTCTACAGGGGACGAATGAAAAACTGTTTTTT. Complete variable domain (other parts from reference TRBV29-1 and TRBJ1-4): SAVISQKPSRDICQRGTSLTIQCQVDSQVTMMFWYRQQPGQSLTLIATANQGSEATYESGFVIDKFPISRPNLTFSTLTVSNMSPEDSSIYLCSVVLQGTNEKLFFGSGTQLSVL.